This T cell receptor (beta chain) stems from a study of Graves' ophthalmopathy and Graves' hyperthyroidism. Study details: Sampling took place at initial diagnosis, with peripheral blood obtained before any treatment. General study results and limits: Blood also held most thyroid clonotypes expanded above 0.001 frequency.

With regard to this clonotype: Its antigen is as yet unknown.

Using RNA transcripts, the TCR beta CDR3 regions were amplified. In the first round, RT-PCR was carried out with HTBI primers, and a multiplex PCR formed the second round. TCRdb reprocessed the multiplex PCR reads via MiXCR and lists one record per CDR3 protein. Among 740,000 or so distinct CDR3 sequences listed, roughly 41% were seen once. Germline V gives CDR1 KGHDR, CDR2 SFDVKD. This CDR3 is 21 amino acids long. V was pared by 5 bases and J by 3 bases, with 17 bases of the junction left unmatched. Sequenced: peripheral blood. The chain combines TRBV24-1 with TRBJ2-3; TRBD2 matches 15 bases. The sequence was collected from an adult man with Graves' ophthalmopathy. The CDR3 here is CATSASGLAGGPILDTDTQYF. As DNA, the CDR3 is TGTGCCACCAGTGCCTCAGGACTAGCGGGGGGGCCTATATTGGATACAGATACGCAGTATTTT.